These T cell receptor beta chains were read from a single sample in a study of beta chain features in type 1 diabetes. Clones were sequenced by immunoSEQ multiplex PCR, and TCRdb holds only the in-frame ones, with some missing. Here the sample spans under 300,000 clones, 25% to 35% being singletons. Material for sequencing was central memory CD4+ T cells from blood. The receptors come from a man under 40 in good health. The CDR3 runs from the conserved cysteine through the conserved F or W. A D gene is named only where the DNA matches it firmly. A clone size is listed for some rows: how often the clone was seen (once, few, many), or a class if it is expanded.

d_gene: -; abundance: -; j_gene: TRBJ1-1; v_gene: TRBV20-1; CDR3aa: CSAPGAGKTFF; CDR3nt: TGCAGTGCTCCCGGGGCAGGGAAAACTTTCTTT
d_gene: -; abundance: many; j_gene: TRBJ2-1; v_gene: TRBV21-1; CDR3aa: CASTQTGPFYNEQFF; CDR3nt: TGTGCCAGTACACAGACAGGCCCCTTTTACAATGAGCAGTTCTTC
d_gene: -; abundance: few; j_gene: TRBJ2-1; v_gene: TRBV25-1; CDR3aa: CASRGGPSYNEQFF; CDR3nt: TGTGCCAGCAGAGGCGGGCCCTCCTACAATGAGCAGTTCTTC
d_gene: -; abundance: -; j_gene: TRBJ1-2; v_gene: TRBV9; CDR3aa: CASSVDMAGYGYTF; CDR3nt: TGTGCCAGCAGCGTAGACATGGCAGGCTATGGCTACACCTTC
d_gene: -; abundance: few; j_gene: TRBJ2-1; v_gene: TRBV2; CDR3aa: CASTEGKHEQFF; CDR3nt: TGTGCCAGCACCGAGGGGAAACATGAGCAGTTCTTC
d_gene: -; abundance: few; j_gene: TRBJ2-7; v_gene: TRBV7-2; CDR3aa: CASSEGTYEQYF; CDR3nt: TGTGCCAGCAGCGAAGGGACTTACGAGCAGTACTTC
d_gene: TRBD2; abundance: few; j_gene: TRBJ2-3; v_gene: TRBV29-1; CDR3aa: CSVEDWRGGPDTQYF; CDR3nt: TGCAGCGTTGAAGATTGGCGGGGGGGACCAGATACGCAGTATTTT
d_gene: -; abundance: many; j_gene: TRBJ2-5; v_gene: TRBV15; CDR3aa: CATSISEWETQYF; CDR3nt: TGTGCCACCAGCATTTCAGAGTGGGAGACCCAGTACTTC
d_gene: TRBD2; abundance: few; j_gene: TRBJ2-5; v_gene: TRBV7-2; CDR3aa: CASSPYSGGRQETQYF; CDR3nt: TGTGCCAGCAGCCCGTATAGCGGGGGGCGACAAGAGACCCAGTACTTC
d_gene: TRBD2; abundance: -; j_gene: TRBJ2-2; v_gene: TRBV30; CDR3aa: CAWSGLAGVAGELFF; CDR3nt: TGTGCCTGGAGCGGACTAGCGGGAGTGGCCGGGGAGCTGTTTTTT
d_gene: TRBD2; abundance: -; j_gene: TRBJ2-7; v_gene: TRBV6-5; CDR3aa: CASSLGASGMREQYF; CDR3nt: TGTGCCAGCAGTTTAGGGGCTAGCGGGATGCGCGAGCAGTACTTC
d_gene: -; abundance: -; j_gene: TRBJ1-4; v_gene: TRBV2; CDR3aa: CASSVRGTPNEKLFF; CDR3nt: TGTGCCAGCAGTGTGAGGGGGACCCCTAATGAAAAACTGTTTTTT
d_gene: -; abundance: -; j_gene: TRBJ1-5; v_gene: TRBV6-1; CDR3aa: CASSEWGRGNQPQHF; CDR3nt: TGTGCCAGCAGTGAATGGGGCCGTGGGAATCAGCCCCAGCATTTT
d_gene: -; abundance: few; j_gene: TRBJ1-1; v_gene: TRBV7-9; CDR3aa: CASSLVGMNTEAFF; CDR3nt: TGTGCCAGCAGCTTAGTCGGGATGAACACTGAAGCTTTCTTT
d_gene: -; abundance: few; j_gene: TRBJ2-6; v_gene: TRBV5-1; CDR3aa: CASRALDSGANVLTF; CDR3nt: TGCGCCAGCAGAGCATTAGACTCTGGGGCCAACGTCCTGACTTTC
d_gene: -; abundance: -; j_gene: TRBJ2-5; v_gene: TRBV7-2; CDR3aa: CASSLAGAPQETQYF; CDR3nt: TGTGCCAGCAGCTTGGCGGGGGCCCCCCAAGAGACCCAGTACTTC
d_gene: -; abundance: -; j_gene: TRBJ2-3; v_gene: TRBV18; CDR3aa: CASSRSSDTQYF; CDR3nt: TGTGCCAGCTCACGGTCATCAGATACGCAGTATTTT
d_gene: TRBD2; abundance: few; j_gene: TRBJ2-2; v_gene: TRBV11-2; CDR3aa: CASSPPGLAGNTGELFF; CDR3nt: TGTGCCAGCAGCCCTCCTGGACTAGCGGGAAACACCGGGGAGCTGTTTTTT
d_gene: -; abundance: -; j_gene: TRBJ2-7; v_gene: TRBV29-1; CDR3aa: CSATTQGYEQYF; CDR3nt: TGCAGCGCCACAACACAGGGCTACGAGCAGTACTTC
d_gene: -; abundance: -; j_gene: TRBJ2-5; v_gene: TRBV11-2; CDR3aa: CASSADGPRQAQYF; CDR3nt: TGTGCCAGCAGCGCGGACGGTCCTCGGCAGGCCCAGTACTTC
d_gene: -; abundance: -; j_gene: TRBJ2-3; v_gene: TRBV30; CDR3aa: CAWSSPQGTQYF; CDR3nt: TGTGCCTGGAGTTCCCCCCAGGGTACGCAGTATTTT
d_gene: -; abundance: -; j_gene: TRBJ1-5; v_gene: TRBV4-2; CDR3aa: CASSPDSNQPQHF; CDR3nt: TGTGCCAGCAGCCCGGACAGCAATCAGCCCCAGCATTTT
d_gene: -; abundance: -; j_gene: TRBJ2-7; v_gene: TRBV7-9; CDR3aa: CASSPPGTYEQYF; CDR3nt: TGTGCCAGCAGCCCCCCGGGGACCTACGAGCAGTACTTC
d_gene: TRBD2; abundance: few; j_gene: TRBJ2-5; v_gene: TRBV29-1; CDR3aa: CSVDGTSGQETQYF; CDR3nt: TGCAGCGTTGACGGGACTAGCGGCCAAGAGACCCAGTACTTC
d_gene: -; abundance: -; j_gene: TRBJ1-2; v_gene: TRBV6-5; CDR3aa: CASKEGGQLYGYTF; CDR3nt: TGTGCCAGCAAGGAGGGGGGTCAGCTCTATGGCTACACCTTC
d_gene: -; abundance: -; j_gene: TRBJ2-3; v_gene: TRBV25-1; CDR3aa: CASSEYGNGEDTQYF; CDR3nt: TGTGCCAGCAGTGAATACGGGAATGGTGAGGATACGCAGTATTTT
d_gene: TRBD2; abundance: -; j_gene: TRBJ2-7; v_gene: TRBV30; CDR3aa: CAWGLTSGYEQYF; CDR3nt: TGTGCCTGGGGGTTAACTAGCGGCTACGAGCAGTACTTC
d_gene: TRBD2; abundance: -; j_gene: TRBJ2-4; v_gene: TRBV15; CDR3aa: CATSREERERGKNIQYF; CDR3nt: TGTGCCACCAGCAGGGAAGAGCGGGAGAGGGGCAAAAACATTCAGTACTTC
d_gene: -; abundance: -; j_gene: TRBJ2-5; v_gene: TRBV30; CDR3aa: CAGGLMYQETQYF; CDR3nt: TGTGCCGGGGGACTGATGTACCAAGAGACCCAGTACTTC
d_gene: TRBD1; abundance: -; j_gene: TRBJ2-7; v_gene: TRBV19; CDR3aa: CASSISTGGREQYF; CDR3nt: TGTGCCAGTAGTATATCCACAGGGGGAAGAGAGCAGTACTTC
d_gene: -; abundance: -; j_gene: TRBJ2-4; v_gene: TRBV29-1; CDR3aa: CSIKPGGQDIQYF; CDR3nt: TGCAGCATTAAACCGGGGGGCCAGGACATTCAGTACTTC
d_gene: -; abundance: -; j_gene: TRBJ2-3; v_gene: TRBV15; CDR3aa: CATSRDQRTDTQYF; CDR3nt: TGTGCCACCAGCAGGGATCAACGCACAGATACGCAGTATTTT
d_gene: -; abundance: few; j_gene: TRBJ2-3; v_gene: TRBV29-1; CDR3aa: CSDRHSTDTQYF; CDR3nt: TGCAGCGACAGGCATAGCACAGATACGCAGTATTTT
d_gene: TRBD1; abundance: few; j_gene: TRBJ1-2; v_gene: TRBV6-5; CDR3aa: CASSLGQGVHGYTF; CDR3nt: TGTGCCAGCAGCCTGGGACAGGGGGTCCATGGCTACACCTTC
d_gene: -; abundance: many; j_gene: TRBJ2-7; v_gene: TRBV9; CDR3aa: CASSVAYNSYEQYF; CDR3nt: TGTGCCAGCAGCGTAGCTTATAACTCCTACGAGCAGTACTTC
d_gene: TRBD1; abundance: -; j_gene: TRBJ1-2; v_gene: TRBV15; CDR3aa: CATSRLETGNGYTF; CDR3nt: TGTGCCACCAGCAGGCTCGAGACAGGGAATGGCTACACCTTC
d_gene: -; abundance: few; j_gene: TRBJ2-3; v_gene: TRBV6-1; CDR3aa: CASSEIGRDTQYF; CDR3nt: TGTGCCAGCAGTGAAATAGGCAGGGACACGCAGTATTTT
d_gene: -; abundance: -; j_gene: TRBJ2-3; v_gene: TRBV5-1; CDR3aa: CASSLVGGPTDTQYF; CDR3nt: TGCGCCAGCAGCTTGGTAGGGGGGCCCACAGATACGCAGTATTTT
d_gene: -; abundance: few; j_gene: TRBJ2-1; v_gene: TRBV7-2; CDR3aa: CASSSRGTEQFF; CDR3nt: TGTGCCAGCAGCTCTCGCGGGACTGAGCAGTTCTTC
d_gene: -; abundance: few; j_gene: TRBJ2-7; v_gene: TRBV19; CDR3aa: CAPNYEQYF; CDR3nt: TGTGCCCCTAACTACGAGCAGTACTTC
d_gene: -; abundance: -; j_gene: TRBJ1-1; v_gene: TRBV2; CDR3aa: CASFPSPGQTSEAFF; CDR3nt: TGTGCCAGCTTCCCAAGCCCGGGACAAACTTCTGAAGCTTTCTTT
d_gene: -; abundance: few; j_gene: TRBJ2-7; v_gene: TRBV6-1; CDR3aa: CASSEGVVAKEQYF; CDR3nt: TGTGCCAGCAGTGAAGGGGTAGTGGCTAAAGAGCAGTACTTC
d_gene: -; abundance: -; j_gene: TRBJ1-1; v_gene: TRBV4-3; CDR3aa: CASSQHVNTEAFF; CDR3nt: TGCGCCAGCAGCCAACATGTGAACACTGAAGCTTTCTTT
d_gene: -; abundance: -; j_gene: TRBJ2-5; v_gene: TRBV4-3; CDR3aa: CASITDKGKETQYF; CDR3nt: TGCGCCAGCATTACTGACAAGGGGAAAGAGACCCAGTACTTC
d_gene: TRBD1; abundance: -; j_gene: TRBJ2-4; v_gene: TRBV10-3; CDR3aa: CAIKGTDENIQYF; CDR3nt: TGTGCCATCAAAGGGACAGACGAAAACATTCAGTACTTC
d_gene: -; abundance: -; j_gene: TRBJ1-6; v_gene: TRBV4-1; CDR3aa: CASSHQRPQVFGSPLHF; CDR3nt: TGCGCCAGCAGCCACCAACGACCCCAGGTCTTTGGGTCACCCCTCCACTTT
d_gene: -; abundance: -; j_gene: TRBJ2-7; v_gene: TRBV6-5; CDR3aa: CASSYSSFEQYF; CDR3nt: TGTGCCAGCAGTTACTCGAGCTTCGAGCAGTACTTC
d_gene: TRBD2; abundance: many; j_gene: TRBJ2-1; v_gene: TRBV13; CDR3aa: CASSLAVTSGNEQFF; CDR3nt: TGTGCCAGCAGCTTAGCGGTGACTAGCGGCAATGAGCAGTTCTTC
d_gene: -; abundance: -; j_gene: TRBJ2-3; v_gene: TRBV5-4; CDR3aa: CASSPDLRTDTQYF; CDR3nt: TGTGCCAGCAGCCCCGACCTCCGGACAGATACGCAGTATTTT
d_gene: TRBD2; abundance: few; j_gene: TRBJ2-7; v_gene: TRBV7-2; CDR3aa: CASSLGRGVSYEQYF; CDR3nt: TGTGCCAGCAGCTTAGGGCGGGGGGTCTCCTACGAGCAGTACTTC
d_gene: TRBD1; abundance: -; j_gene: TRBJ2-7; v_gene: TRBV15; CDR3aa: CATSTLDRNYYEQYF; CDR3nt: TGTGCCACCAGCACCTTGGACAGGAATTACTACGAGCAGTACTTC
d_gene: -; abundance: few; j_gene: TRBJ2-1; v_gene: TRBV14; CDR3aa: CASSHPQPSQQFF; CDR3nt: TGTGCCAGCAGCCACCCTCAGCCAAGTCAGCAGTTCTTC
d_gene: -; abundance: -; j_gene: TRBJ2-7; v_gene: TRBV28; CDR3aa: CASSFDSYEQYF; CDR3nt: TGTGCCAGCAGTTTCGACAGCTACGAGCAGTACTTC
d_gene: TRBD2; abundance: many; j_gene: TRBJ2-1; v_gene: TRBV30; CDR3aa: CASRGLAGRALGNEQFF; CDR3nt: TGTGCCTCCCGGGGACTAGCGGGGAGGGCCCTTGGCAATGAGCAGTTCTTC